The 13 T cell receptor beta chains in this list originate from one sample, sequenced in a study of blood T cell repertoires in COVID-19. Generated by immunoSEQ multiplex PCR, the TCRdb table keeps only in-frame clones and is missing some. Of some 15,000 clones in the sample, 70% to 90% were seen once. The source material was peripheral blood. These TCRs come from a human donor in a cohort sampled during active COVID-19.

The chain has TRBV27 and TRBJ1-4, with a possible D match to TRBD1 (5 bases). V lost 3 bases, J lost 5 bases, and 13 bases lay in between. Germline V gene sequence: CDR1 MNHEY, CDR2 SMNVEV (reference sequence). This CDR3 comprises 15 residues. The DNA for the CDR3 is TGTGCCAGCAGTTTCGGTCAGGGCCTGAATGAAAAACTGTTTTTT. It is translated as CASSFGQGLNEKLFF.

This chain links TRBV6-5 with TRBJ2-1; 8 positions agree with TRBD1. The CDR3 consists of 13 residues. CDR1 is MNHEY, CDR2 SVGAGI, per germline. V dropped 6 bases and J dropped 8; count of bases not matched to a gene: 6. The CDR3 DNA reads as TGTGCCAGCAGAGGACAGGGTGGCGATGAGCAGTTCTTC. This sequence encodes CASRGQGGDEQFF.

The CDR3 DNA is TGTGCCAGCTCACCACTTAGGACACCTCGCACAGATACGCAGTATTTT. Translating gives CASSPLRTPRTDTQYF. The J gene is TRBJ2-3, the V gene TRBV18; possible D gene TRBD1, 5 bases. From germline, CDR1 is KGHSH and CDR2 LQKENI. The CDR3 contains 16 residues. V was clipped by 1 base and J by 1 base, with 12 bases between them.

This sequence joins TRBV18 and TRBJ1-1; D is uncertain. The CDR3 consists of 14 residues. Germline-derived CDR1 and CDR2 are KGHSH and LQKENI. V lost 3 bases to trimming and J lost 3 bases, with 11 bases between them. CDR3 region: CASSPRIRDTEAFF. Written as DNA, the CDR3 is TGTGCCAGCTCACCGCGGATTCGGGACACTGAAGCTTTCTTT.

The chain carries TRBV9 and TRBJ1-4; TRBD1 agrees at 9 bases. The CDR3 spans 17 residues. Germline V CDR1 and CDR2: SGDLS, YYNGEE. With V trimmed by 4 bases and J by 1 base, 8 bases remained unmatched. Written as DNA, the CDR3 is TGTGCCAGCAGCTCTCTGGGACAGGGAGGAACTAATGAAAAACTGTTTTTT. Translated: CASSSLGQGGTNEKLFF. The whole variable domain, filled in from reference TRBV9 and TRBJ1-4, reads DSGVTQTPKHLITATGQRVTLRCSPRSGDLSVYWYQQSLDQGLQFLIQYYNGEERAKGNILERFSAQQFPDLHSELNLSSLELGDSALYFCASSSLGQGGTNEKLFFGSGTQLSVL.

The sample holds a few counts of this clone. CDR3 residues: CSVAPVSDTQYF. CDR3 bases: TGCAGCGTTGCGCCAGTGTCTGATACGCAGTATTTT. The chain couples TRBV29-1 to TRBJ2-3; no firm D call. The CDR3 has 12 amino acids. Trimming took off 4 bases at V and 6 bases at J, with 11 bases between the two ends. Germline CDR1 SQVTM, CDR2 ANQGSEA.

This chain uses TRBV3-1 (or the pseudogene TRBV3-2) with TRBJ1-1; TRBD1 matches 10 bases. Germline V gene lookup returns CDR1 LGHDT and CDR2 YNNKEL (reference sequence). The CDR3 covers 15 residues. V gave up 4 bases and J gave up 6 bases; unmatched junction bases: 8. CDR3 nucleotides: TGTGCCAGCAGCCCCTTGACAGGGGGCTATGCTGAAGCTTTCTTT. This translates into CASSPLTGGYAEAFF.

The J gene is TRBJ2-3, the V gene TRBV6-2 or TRBV6-3, with 7 bases that match TRBD1. CDR3 length: 15 residues. CDR1 is MNHEY and CDR2 is SVGEGT in the germline V gene. The V segment lost 5 bases and the J segment 0 bases; nucleotides outside the gene matches: 5. The CDR3 is CASSPLQGSTDTQYF. The CDR3 coding sequence is TGTGCCAGCAGTCCCTTACAGGGGAGCACAGATACGCAGTATTTT.

The rearrangement links TRBV12-3 or TRBV12-4 to TRBJ1-1, with TRBD1 identical over 8 bases. V was pared by 7 bases and J by 11 bases, with 12 bases of the junction left unmatched. This CDR3 has 13 residues. CDR3 in DNA: TGTGCCAGCAATCTCGGACAGGGCATTGGCGCTTTCTTT. This encodes CASNLGQGIGAFF.

This clone was observed once. The chain is built from TRBV25-1 and TRBJ2-7; TRBD1 aligns across 7 bases. The CDR3 covers 14 residues. Germline lookup yields CDR1 MGHDK and CDR2 SYGVNS. J lost 6 bases, V lost 5 bases, and 10 bases had no gene match. The chain's CDR3 is CASSQPTGLGEQYF. The CDR3 DNA reads as TGTGCCAGCAGTCAGCCGACAGGGTTGGGCGAGCAGTACTTC.

The CDR3 sequence: CASSLNGGYEQYF. The CDR3, as DNA: TGTGCCAGCAGTTTAAACGGGGGCTACGAGCAGTACTTC. V is TRBV12-3 or TRBV12-4 and J is TRBJ2-7; D might be TRBD2 (6 bases). The CDR3 loop spans 13 amino acids. V was trimmed by 2 bases and J by 3 bases, leaving 8 bases between them.

This rearrangement joins TRBV27 to TRBJ2-1; 9 bases are shared with TRBD1. The CDR3 consists of 14 residues. V lost 8 bases to trimming and J lost 6 bases; unmatched junction nucleotides: 8. Germline assignment: CDR1 MNHEY and CDR2 SMNVEV (reference sequence). CDR3 loop: CASADRGAANEQFF. The CDR3 nucleotides are TGTGCCAGCGCCGACAGGGGGGCTGCCAATGAGCAGTTCTTC.

This sequence joins TRBV7-2 and TRBJ1-2; 7 bases line up with TRBD1. V was clipped by 5 bases and J by 2 bases; unmatched bases: 11. Per the germline V gene, CDR1 is SGHTA and CDR2 is FQGNSA. The CDR3 has 16 residues. The CDR3 region has the DNA TGTGCCAGCAGCCCTGTTGGGGCAGGGGGGAACTATGGCTACACCTTC. It yields the protein CASSPVGAGGNYGYTF.